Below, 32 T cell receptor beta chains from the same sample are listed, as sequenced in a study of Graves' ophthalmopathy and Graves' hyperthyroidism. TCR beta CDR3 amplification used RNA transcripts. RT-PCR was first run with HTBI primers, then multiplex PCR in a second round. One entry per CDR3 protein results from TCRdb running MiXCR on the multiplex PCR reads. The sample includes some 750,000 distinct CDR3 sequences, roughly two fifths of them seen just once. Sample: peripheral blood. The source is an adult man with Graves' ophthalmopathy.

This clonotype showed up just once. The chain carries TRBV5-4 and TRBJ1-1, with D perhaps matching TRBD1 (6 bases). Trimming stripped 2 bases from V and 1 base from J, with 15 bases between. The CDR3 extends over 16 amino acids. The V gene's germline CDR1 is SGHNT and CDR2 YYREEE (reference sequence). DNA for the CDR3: TGTGCCAGCAGCTTTCCCCGAGGGGGACGGAACACTGAAGCTTTCTTT. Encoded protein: CASSFPRGGRNTEAFF.

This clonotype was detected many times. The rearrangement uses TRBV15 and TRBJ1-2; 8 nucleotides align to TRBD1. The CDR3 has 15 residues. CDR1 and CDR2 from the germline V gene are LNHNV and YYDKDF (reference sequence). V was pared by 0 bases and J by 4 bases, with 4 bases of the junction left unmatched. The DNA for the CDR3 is TGTGCCACCAGCAGAGAACAGGGGGTTTCCTATGGCTACACCTTC. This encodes CATSREQGVSYGYTF.

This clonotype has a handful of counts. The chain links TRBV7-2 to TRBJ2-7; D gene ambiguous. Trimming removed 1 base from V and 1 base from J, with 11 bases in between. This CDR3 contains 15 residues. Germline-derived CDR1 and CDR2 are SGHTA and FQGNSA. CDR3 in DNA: TGTGCCAGCAGCTTAGATCACACTCCATCCTACGAGCAGTACTTC. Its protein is CASSLDHTPSYEQYF.

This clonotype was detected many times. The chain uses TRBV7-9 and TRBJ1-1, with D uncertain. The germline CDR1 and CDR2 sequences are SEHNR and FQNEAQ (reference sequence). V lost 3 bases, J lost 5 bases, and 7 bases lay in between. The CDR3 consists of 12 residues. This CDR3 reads CASSFGRTEAFF. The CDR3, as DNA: TGTGCCAGCAGCTTCGGGAGAACTGAAGCTTTCTTT.

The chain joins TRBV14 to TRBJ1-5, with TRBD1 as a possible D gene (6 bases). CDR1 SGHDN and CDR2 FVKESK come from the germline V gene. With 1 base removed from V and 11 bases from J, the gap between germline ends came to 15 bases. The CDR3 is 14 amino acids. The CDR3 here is CASSQVNREETQHF. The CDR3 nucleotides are TGTGCCAGCAGCCAAGTGAACAGGGAGGAGACCCAGCATTTT.

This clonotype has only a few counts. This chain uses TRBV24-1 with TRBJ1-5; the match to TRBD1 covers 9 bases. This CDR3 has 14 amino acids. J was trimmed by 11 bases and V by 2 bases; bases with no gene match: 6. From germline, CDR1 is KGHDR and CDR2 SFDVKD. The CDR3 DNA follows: TGTGCCACCAGTGATTGGACAGGGGCTAAGACCCAGCATTTT. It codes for CATSDWTGAKTQHF.

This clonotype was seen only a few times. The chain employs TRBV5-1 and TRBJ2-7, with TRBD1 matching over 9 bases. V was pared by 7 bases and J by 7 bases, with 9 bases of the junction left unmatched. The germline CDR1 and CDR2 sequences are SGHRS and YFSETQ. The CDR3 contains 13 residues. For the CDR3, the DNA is TGCGCCAGCGGACCACAGGGGGCGCGGGAGCAGTACTTC. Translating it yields CASGPQGAREQYF. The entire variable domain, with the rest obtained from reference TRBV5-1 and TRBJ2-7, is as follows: KAGVTQTPRYLIKTRGQQVTLSCSPISGHRSVSWYQQTPGQGLQFLFEYFSETQRNKGNFPGRFSGRQFSNSRSEMNVSTLELGDSALYLCASGPQGAREQYFGPGTRLTVT.

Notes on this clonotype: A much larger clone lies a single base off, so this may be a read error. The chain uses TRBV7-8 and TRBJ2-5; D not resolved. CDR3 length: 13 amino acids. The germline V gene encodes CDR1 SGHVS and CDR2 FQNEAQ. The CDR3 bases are TGTGCCGGCAGCATAACCTTCGGGGAGACCCAGTACTTC. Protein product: CAGSITFGETQYF.

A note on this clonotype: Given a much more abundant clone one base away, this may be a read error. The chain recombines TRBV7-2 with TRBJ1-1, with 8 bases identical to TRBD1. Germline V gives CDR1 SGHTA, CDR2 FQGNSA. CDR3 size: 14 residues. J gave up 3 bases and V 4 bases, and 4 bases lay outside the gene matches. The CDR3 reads CASSSKQGDTEAFF. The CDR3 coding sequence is TGTGCCAGCAGCTCGAAACAGGGGGACACTGAAGCTTTCTTT. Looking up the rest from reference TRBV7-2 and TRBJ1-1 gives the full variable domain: GAGVSQSPSNKVTEKGKDVELRCDPISGHTALYWYRQSLGQGLEFLIYFQGNSAPDKSGLPSDRFSAERTGGSVSTLTIQRTQQEDSAVYLCASSSKQGDTEAFFGQGTRLTVV.

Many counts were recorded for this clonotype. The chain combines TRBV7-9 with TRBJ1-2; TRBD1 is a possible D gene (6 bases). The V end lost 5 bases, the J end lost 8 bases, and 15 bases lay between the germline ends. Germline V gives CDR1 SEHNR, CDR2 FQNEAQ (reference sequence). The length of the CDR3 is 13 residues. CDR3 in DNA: TGTGCCAGCAGCGGGGACACGTTCTGGGGCTACACCTTC. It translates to CASSGDTFWGYTF.

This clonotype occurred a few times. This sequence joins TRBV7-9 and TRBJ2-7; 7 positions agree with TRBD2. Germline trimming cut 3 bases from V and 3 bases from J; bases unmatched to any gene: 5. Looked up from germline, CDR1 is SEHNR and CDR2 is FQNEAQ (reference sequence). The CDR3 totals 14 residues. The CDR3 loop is CASSFGTTFYEQYF. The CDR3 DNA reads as TGTGCCAGCAGCTTTGGGACTACCTTCTACGAGCAGTACTTC.

In DNA form, the CDR3 reads TGTGCCAGCAGCGAATCCGGGGGGAATGAAAAACTGTTTTTT. Amino acids: CASSESGGNEKLFF. The rearrangement uses TRBV11-2 and TRBJ1-4; possibly TRBD1 for D (5 bases). The CDR3 is 14 residues long. Trimming cost V 5 bases and J 5 bases, with 12 bases left between them. The germline V gene has CDR1 SGHAT and CDR2 FQNNGV. The whole variable domain, remainder taken from reference TRBV11-2 and TRBJ1-4, is EAGVAQSPRYKIIEKRQSVAFWCNPISGHATLYWYQQILGQGPKLLIQFQNNGVVDDSQLPKDRFSAERLKGVDSTLKIQPAKLEDSAVYLCASSESGGNEKLFFGSGTQLSVL.

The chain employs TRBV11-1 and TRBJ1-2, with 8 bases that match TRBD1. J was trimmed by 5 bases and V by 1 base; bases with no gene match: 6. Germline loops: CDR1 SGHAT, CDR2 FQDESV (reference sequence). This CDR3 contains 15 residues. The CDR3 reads CASSLGSTGAYGYTF. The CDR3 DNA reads TGTGCCAGCAGCTTAGGTTCGACAGGGGCATATGGCTACACCTTC.

The DNA of the CDR3 is TGCAGTGCGGCTCTTGGCTCTGGAAACACCATATATTTT. Its translation: CSAALGSGNTIYF. The gene calls are TRBV20-1 and TRBJ1-3; D is ambiguous. The V end was cut by 6 bases, the J end by 0 bases, with 9 bases between. This CDR3 has 13 amino acids. The germline gives CDR1 DFQATT, CDR2 SNEGSKA (reference sequence).

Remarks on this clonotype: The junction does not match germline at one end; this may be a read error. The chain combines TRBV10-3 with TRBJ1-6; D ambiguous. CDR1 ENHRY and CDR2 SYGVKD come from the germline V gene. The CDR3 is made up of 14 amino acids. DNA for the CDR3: TGTGCCAGCAGTTACAGACCGGTTAATTCACCCCTCCACTTT. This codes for CASSYRPVNSPLHF.

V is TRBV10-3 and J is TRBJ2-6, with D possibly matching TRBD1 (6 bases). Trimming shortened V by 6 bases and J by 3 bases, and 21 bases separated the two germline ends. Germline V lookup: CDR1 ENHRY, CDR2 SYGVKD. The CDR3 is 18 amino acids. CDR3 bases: TGTGCCATCAGCGAAGATATCACAGGGCACTATGGGGCCAACGTCCTGACTTTC. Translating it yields CAISEDITGHYGANVLTF.

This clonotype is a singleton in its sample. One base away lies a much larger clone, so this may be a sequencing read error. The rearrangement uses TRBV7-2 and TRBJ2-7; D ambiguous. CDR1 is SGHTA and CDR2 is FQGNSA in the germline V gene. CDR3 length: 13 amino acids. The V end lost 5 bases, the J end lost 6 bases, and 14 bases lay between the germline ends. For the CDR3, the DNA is TGTGCCAGCAGCCAAAGTGGCAGATGCGAGCAGTACTTC. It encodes CASSQSGRCEQYF.

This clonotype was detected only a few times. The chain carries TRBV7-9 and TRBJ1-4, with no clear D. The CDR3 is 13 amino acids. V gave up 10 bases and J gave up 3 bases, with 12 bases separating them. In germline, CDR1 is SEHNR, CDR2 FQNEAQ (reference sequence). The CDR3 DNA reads TGTGCCACCCAACAACTTTCTAATGAAAAACTGTTTTTT. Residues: CATQQLSNEKLFF.

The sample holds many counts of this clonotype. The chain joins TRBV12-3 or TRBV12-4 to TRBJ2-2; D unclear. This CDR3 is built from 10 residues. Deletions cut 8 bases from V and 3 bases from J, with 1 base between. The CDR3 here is CASYTGELFF. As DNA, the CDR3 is TGTGCCAGCTACACCGGGGAGCTGTTTTTT.

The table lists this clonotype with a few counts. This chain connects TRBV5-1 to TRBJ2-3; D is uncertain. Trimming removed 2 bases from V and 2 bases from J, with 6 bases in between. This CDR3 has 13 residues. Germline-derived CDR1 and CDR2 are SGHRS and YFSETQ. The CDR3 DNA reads TGCGCCAGCAGCTTACCTGACACAGATACGCAGTATTTT. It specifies CASSLPDTDTQYF.

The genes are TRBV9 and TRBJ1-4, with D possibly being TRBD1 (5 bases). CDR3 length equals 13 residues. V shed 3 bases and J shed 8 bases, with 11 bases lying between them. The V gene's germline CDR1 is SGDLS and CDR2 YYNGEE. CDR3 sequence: CASSAGREEKLFF. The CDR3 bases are TGTGCCAGCAGCGCGGGACGAGAGGAAAAACTGTTTTTT.

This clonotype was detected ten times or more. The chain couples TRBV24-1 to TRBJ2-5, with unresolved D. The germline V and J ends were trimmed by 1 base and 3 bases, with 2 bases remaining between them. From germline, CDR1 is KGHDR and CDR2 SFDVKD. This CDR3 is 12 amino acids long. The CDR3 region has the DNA TGTGCCACCAGTGATTTCGAAGAGACCCAGTACTTC. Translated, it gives CATSDFEETQYF.

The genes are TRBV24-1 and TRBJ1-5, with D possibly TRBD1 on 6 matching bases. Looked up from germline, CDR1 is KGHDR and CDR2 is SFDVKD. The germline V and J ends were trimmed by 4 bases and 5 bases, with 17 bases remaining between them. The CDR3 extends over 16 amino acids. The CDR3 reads CATSDPGSGEDQPQHF. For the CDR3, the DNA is TGTGCCACCAGTGACCCAGGGTCAGGGGAGGATCAGCCCCAGCATTTT.

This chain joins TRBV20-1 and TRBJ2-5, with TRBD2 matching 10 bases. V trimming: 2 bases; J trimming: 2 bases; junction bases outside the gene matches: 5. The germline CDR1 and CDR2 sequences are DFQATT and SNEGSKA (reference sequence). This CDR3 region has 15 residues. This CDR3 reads CSARLAGEVQETQYF. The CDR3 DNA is TGCAGTGCTAGACTAGCGGGGGAGGTTCAAGAGACCCAGTACTTC.

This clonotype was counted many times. This chain's CDR3 is CAISVQGDDNSPLHF. Here the CDR3 DNA reads TGTGCCATCAGTGTTCAAGGGGACGACAATTCACCCCTCCACTTT. The rearrangement links TRBV10-3 to TRBJ1-6; D is possibly TRBD1 (5 bases). CDR1 is ENHRY and CDR2 is SYGVKD in the germline V gene. Trimming took off 4 bases at V and 7 bases at J, with 14 bases between the two ends. This CDR3 region has 15 residues.

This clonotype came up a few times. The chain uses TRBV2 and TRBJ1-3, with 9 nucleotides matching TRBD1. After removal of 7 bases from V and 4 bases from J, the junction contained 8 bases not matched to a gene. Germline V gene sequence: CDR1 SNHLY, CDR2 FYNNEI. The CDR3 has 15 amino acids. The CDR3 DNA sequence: TGTGCCAGCACTATTGGGGGACAGGGCGGAAACACCATATATTTT. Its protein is CASTIGGQGGNTIYF.

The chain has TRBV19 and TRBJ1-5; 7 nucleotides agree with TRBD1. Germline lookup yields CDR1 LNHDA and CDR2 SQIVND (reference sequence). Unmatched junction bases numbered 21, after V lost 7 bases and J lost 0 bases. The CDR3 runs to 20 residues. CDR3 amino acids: CASTPGHRGHHPYSNQPQHF. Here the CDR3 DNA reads TGTGCCAGTACCCCTGGGCACAGGGGTCATCACCCATATAGCAATCAGCCCCAGCATTTT.

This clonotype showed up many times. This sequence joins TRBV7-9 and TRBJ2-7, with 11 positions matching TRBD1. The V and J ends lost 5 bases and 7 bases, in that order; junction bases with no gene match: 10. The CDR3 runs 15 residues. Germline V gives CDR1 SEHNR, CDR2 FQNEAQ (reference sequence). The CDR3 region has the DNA TGTGCCAGCAGCCCCTCCGGGACAGGGGGGAGGGAGCAGTACTTC. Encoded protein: CASSPSGTGGREQYF. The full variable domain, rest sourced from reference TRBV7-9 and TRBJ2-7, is DTGVSQNPRHKITKRGQNVTFRCDPISEHNRLYWYRQTLGQGPEFLTYFQNEAQLEKSRLLSDRFSAERPKGSFSTLEIQRTEQGDSAMYLCASSPSGTGGREQYFGPGTRLTVT.

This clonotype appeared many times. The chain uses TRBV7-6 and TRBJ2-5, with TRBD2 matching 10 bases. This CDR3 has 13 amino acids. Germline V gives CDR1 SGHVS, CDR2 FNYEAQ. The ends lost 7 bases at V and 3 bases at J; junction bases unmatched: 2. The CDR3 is CASMLAGEETQYF. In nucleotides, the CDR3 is TGTGCCAGCATGCTAGCGGGAGAAGAGACCCAGTACTTC.

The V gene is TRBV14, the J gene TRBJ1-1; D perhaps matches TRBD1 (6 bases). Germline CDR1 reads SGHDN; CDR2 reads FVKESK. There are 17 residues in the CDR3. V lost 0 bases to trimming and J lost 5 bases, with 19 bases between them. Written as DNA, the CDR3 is TGTGCCAGCAGCCAAGATGTTTCCTTCCGGGGGGCGACTGAAGCTTTCTTT. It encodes CASSQDVSFRGATEAFF.

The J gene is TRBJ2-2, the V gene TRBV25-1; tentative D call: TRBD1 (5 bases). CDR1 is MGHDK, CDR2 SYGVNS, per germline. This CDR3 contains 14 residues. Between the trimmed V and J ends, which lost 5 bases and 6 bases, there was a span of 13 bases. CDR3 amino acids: CASSLGRTPGELFF. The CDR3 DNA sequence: TGTGCCAGCAGTTTGGGGCGGACACCCGGGGAGCTGTTTTTT.

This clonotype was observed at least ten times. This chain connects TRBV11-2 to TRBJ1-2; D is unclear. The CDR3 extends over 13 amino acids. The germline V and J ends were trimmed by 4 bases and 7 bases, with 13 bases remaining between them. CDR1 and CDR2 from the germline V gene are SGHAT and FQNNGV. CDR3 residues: CASSSGRAAGYTF. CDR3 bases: TGTGCCAGCAGCTCCGGTCGTGCGGCTGGCTACACCTTC. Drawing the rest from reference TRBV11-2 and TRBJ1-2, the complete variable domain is EAGVAQSPRYKIIEKRQSVAFWCNPISGHATLYWYQQILGQGPKLLIQFQNNGVVDDSQLPKDRFSAERLKGVDSTLKIQPAKLEDSAVYLCASSSGRAAGYTFGSGTRLTVV.